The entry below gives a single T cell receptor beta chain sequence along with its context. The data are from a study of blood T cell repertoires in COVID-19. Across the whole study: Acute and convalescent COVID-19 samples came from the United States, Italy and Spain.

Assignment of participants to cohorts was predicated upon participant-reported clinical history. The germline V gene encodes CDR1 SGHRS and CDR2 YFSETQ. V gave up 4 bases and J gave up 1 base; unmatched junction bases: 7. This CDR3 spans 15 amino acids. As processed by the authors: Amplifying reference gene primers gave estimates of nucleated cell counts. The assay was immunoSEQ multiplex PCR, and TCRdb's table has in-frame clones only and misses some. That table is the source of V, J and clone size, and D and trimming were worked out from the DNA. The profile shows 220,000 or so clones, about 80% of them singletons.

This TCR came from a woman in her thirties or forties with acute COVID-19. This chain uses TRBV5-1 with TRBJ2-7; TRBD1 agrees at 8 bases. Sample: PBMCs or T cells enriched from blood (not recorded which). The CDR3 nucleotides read TGCGCCAGCAGCGCAGGGGACAGGCGATCCTACGAGCAGTACTTC. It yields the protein CASSAGDRRSYEQYF.